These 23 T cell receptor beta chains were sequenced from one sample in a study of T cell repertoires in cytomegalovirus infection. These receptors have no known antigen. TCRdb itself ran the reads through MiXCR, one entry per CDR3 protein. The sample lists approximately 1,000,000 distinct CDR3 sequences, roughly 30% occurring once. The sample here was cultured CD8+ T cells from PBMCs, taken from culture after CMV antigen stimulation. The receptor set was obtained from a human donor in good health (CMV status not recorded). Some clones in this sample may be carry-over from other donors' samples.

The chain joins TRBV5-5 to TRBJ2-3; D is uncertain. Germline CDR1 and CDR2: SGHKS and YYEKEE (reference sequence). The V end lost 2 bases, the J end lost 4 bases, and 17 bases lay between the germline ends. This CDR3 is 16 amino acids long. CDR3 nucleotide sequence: TGTGCCAGCAGCTTACCGGTAACACCACCGGCAGATACGCAGTATTTT. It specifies CASSLPVTPPADTQYF.

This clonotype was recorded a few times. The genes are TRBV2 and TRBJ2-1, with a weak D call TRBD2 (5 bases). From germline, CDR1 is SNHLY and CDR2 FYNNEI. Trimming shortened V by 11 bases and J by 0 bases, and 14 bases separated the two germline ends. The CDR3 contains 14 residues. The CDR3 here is CALRSGSSYNEQFF. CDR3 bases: TGTGCCCTCCGGTCGGGAAGCTCCTACAATGAGCAGTTCTTC.

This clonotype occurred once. In DNA form, the CDR3 reads TGTGCCAGCAGTTTATTAGGGACCTTGGACACTGAAGCTTTCTTT. Protein product: CASSLLGTLDTEAFF. The chain couples TRBV27 to TRBJ1-1; a possible D gene is TRBD1 (5 bases). CDR3 length equals 15 residues. Deletions cut 1 base from V and 3 bases from J, with 12 bases between. The germline V gene encodes CDR1 MNHEY and CDR2 SMNVEV (reference sequence).

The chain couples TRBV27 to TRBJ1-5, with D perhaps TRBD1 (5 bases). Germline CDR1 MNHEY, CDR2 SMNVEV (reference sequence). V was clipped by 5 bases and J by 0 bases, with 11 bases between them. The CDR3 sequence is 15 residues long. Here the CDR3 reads CASSAEGASNQPQHF. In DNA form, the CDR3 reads TGTGCCAGCAGTGCCGAAGGGGCTAGCAATCAGCCCCAGCATTTT.

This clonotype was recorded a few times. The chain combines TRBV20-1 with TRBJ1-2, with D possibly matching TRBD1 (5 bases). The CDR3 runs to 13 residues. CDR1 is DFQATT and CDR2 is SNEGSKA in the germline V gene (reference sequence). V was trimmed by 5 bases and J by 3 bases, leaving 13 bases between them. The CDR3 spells CSARSGRDYGYTF. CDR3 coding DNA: TGCAGTGCTCGTTCAGGGAGAGACTATGGCTACACCTTC.

CDR3 bases: TGTGCCAGCAGCTACCGGGACAGGCTCCAAGATACGCAGTATTTT. Amino acids: CASSYRDRLQDTQYF. This chain uses TRBV7-9 with TRBJ2-3; TRBD1 agrees at 8 bases. V was pared by 4 bases and J by 5 bases, with 8 bases of the junction left unmatched. Germline values: CDR1 SEHNR, CDR2 FQNEAQ (reference sequence). This CDR3 is built from 15 residues. Looking up the rest from reference TRBV7-9 and TRBJ2-3 gives the full variable domain: DTGVSQNPRHKITKRGQNVTFRCDPISEHNRLYWYRQTLGQGPEFLTYFQNEAQLEKSRLLSDRFSAERPKGSFSTLEIQRTEQGDSAMYLCASSYRDRLQDTQYFGPGTRLTVL.

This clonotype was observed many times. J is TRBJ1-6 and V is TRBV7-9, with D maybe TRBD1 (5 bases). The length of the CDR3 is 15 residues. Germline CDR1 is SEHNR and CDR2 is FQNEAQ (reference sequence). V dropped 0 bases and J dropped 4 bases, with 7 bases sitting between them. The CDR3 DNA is TGTGCCAGCAGCTTAGCCCAGGGATATAATTCACCCCTCCACTTT. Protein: CASSLAQGYNSPLHF.

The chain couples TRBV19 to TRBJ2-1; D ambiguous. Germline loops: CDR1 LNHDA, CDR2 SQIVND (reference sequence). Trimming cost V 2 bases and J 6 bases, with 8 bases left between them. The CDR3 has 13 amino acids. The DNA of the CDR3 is TGTGCCAGTAGTATAAACCGTCGCAATGAGCAGTTCTTC. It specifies CASSINRRNEQFF.

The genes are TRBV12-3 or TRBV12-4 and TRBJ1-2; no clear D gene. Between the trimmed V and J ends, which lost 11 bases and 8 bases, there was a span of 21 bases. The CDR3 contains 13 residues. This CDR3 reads CAQLETGRWGYTF. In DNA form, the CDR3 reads TGTGCCCAGCTCGAGACTGGCCGGTGGGGCTACACCTTC.

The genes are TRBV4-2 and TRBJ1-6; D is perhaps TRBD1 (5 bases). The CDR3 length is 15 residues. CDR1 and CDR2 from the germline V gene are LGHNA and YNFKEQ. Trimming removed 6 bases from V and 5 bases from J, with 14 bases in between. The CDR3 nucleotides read TGTGCCAGCAGAGTCGGGACGGAGAATAATTCACCCCTCCACTTT. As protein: CASRVGTENNSPLHF.

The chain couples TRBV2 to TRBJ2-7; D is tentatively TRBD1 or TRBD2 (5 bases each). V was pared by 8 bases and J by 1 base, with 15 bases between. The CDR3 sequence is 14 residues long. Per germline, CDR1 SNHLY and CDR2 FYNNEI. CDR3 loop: CASVNRDGSYEQYV. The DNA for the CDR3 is TGTGCCAGCGTTAATCGGGACGGTTCCTACGAGCAGTACGTC.

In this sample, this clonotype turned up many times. The CDR3 spells CASSQENVRVDYGYTF. CDR3 bases: TGTGCCAGCAGCCAAGAGAACGTCAGGGTCGACTATGGCTACACCTTC. The rearrangement links TRBV14 to TRBJ1-2, with D tentatively TRBD1 (5 bases). Trimming stripped 0 bases from V and 3 bases from J, with 14 bases between. The CDR3 is made up of 16 amino acids. Germline V gene lookup returns CDR1 SGHDN and CDR2 FVKESK.

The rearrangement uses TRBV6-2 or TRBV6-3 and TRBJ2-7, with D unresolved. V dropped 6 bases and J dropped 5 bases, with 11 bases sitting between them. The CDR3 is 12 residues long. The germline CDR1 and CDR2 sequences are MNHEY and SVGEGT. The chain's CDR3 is CASRPRSNEQYF. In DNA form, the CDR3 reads TGTGCCAGCAGGCCGCGGAGCAACGAGCAGTACTTC.

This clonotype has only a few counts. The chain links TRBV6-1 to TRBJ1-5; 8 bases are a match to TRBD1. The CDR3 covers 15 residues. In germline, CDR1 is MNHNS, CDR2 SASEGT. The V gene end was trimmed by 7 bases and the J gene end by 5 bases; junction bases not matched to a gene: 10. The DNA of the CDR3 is TGTGCCAGCACCCTATGGGGACAGGCCGATCAGCCCCAGCATTTT. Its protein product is CASTLWGQADQPQHF.

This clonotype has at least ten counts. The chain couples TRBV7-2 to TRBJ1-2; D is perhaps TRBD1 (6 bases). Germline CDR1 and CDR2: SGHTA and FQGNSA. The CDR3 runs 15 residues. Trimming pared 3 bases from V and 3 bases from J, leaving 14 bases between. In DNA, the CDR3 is TGTGCCAGCAGCTTGGTTGACAGGAAATACTATGGCTACACCTTC. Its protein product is CASSLVDRKYYGYTF.

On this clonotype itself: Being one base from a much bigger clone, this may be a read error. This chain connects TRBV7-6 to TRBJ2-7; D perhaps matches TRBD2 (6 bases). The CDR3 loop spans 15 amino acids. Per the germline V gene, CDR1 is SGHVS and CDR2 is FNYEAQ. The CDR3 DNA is TGTGCCAGCAGCTTAGAACTAGCTCGCTCCTACGAGCAGCACTTC. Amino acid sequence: CASSLELARSYEQHF.

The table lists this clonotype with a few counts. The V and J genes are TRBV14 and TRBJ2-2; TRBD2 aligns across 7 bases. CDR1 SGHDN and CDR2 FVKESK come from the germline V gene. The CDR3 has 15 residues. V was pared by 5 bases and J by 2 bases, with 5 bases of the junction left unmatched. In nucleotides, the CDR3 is TGTGCCAGCAGCTGGACTAGTGCAAACACCGGGGAGCTGTTTTTT. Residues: CASSWTSANTGELFF.

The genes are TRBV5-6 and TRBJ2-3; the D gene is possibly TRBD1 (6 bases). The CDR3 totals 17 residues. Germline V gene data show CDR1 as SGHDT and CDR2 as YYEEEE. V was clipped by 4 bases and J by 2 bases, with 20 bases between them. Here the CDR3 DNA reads TGTGCCAGCAGCATTCAAGTGGACAGATCTCTCACAGATACGCAGTATTTT. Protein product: CASSIQVDRSLTDTQYF.

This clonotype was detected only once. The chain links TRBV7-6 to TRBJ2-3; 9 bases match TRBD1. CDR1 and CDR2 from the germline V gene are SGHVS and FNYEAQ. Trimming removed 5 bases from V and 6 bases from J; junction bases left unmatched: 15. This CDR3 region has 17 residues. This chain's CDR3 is CASSDALYRGLGDTQYF. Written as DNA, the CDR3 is TGTGCCAGCAGCGATGCGCTGTACAGGGGGCTTGGTGATACGCAGTATTTT.

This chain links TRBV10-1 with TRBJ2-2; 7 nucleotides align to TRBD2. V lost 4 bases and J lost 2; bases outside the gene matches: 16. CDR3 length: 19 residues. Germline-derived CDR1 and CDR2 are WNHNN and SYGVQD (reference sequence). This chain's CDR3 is CASSGTPTRGLLNTGELFF. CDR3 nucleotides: TGCGCCAGCAGTGGAACCCCCACAAGGGGACTACTAAACACCGGGGAGCTGTTTTTT.

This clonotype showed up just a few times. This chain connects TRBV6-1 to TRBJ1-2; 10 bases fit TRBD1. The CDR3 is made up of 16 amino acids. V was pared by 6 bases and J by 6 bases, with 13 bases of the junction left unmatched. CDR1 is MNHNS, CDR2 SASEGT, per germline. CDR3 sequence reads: CASSFPDRGILNGYTF. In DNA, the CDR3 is TGTGCCAGCAGCTTTCCGGACAGGGGGATTTTAAATGGCTACACCTTC.

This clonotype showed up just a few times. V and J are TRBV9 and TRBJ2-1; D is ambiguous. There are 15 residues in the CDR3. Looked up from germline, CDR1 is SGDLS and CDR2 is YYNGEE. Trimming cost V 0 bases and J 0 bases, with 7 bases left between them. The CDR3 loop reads CASSVGGNSYNEQFF. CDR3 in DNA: TGTGCCAGCAGCGTAGGGGGTAACTCCTACAATGAGCAGTTCTTC.

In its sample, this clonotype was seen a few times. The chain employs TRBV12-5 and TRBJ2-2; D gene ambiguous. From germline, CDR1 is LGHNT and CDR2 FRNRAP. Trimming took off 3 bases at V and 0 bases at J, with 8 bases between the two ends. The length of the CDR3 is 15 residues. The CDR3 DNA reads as TGTGCTAGTGGTTTAAACAGTCCGAACACCGGGGAGCTGTTTTTT. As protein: CASGLNSPNTGELFF. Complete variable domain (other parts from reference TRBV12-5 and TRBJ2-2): DARVTQTPRHKVTEMGQEVTMRCQPILGHNTVFWYRQTMMQGLELLAYFRNRAPLDDSGMPKDRFSAEMPDATLATLKIQPSEPRDSAVYFCASGLNSPNTGELFFGEGSRLTVL.